One sample yielded the 21 T cell receptor beta chains listed below, sequenced in a study of human T cells and chemical hapten exposure. TCRdb reprocessed the RACE reads with MiXCR, giving one entry per CDR3 protein. Of about 77,000 distinct CDR3 sequences in the sample, about 15% were seen once. Specified time point: pre-sensitization, week 0. Treatment given: therapeutic diphenylcyclopropenone sensitization with weekly scalp DPC. The source material was whole blood, sampled in connection with sensitization to the hapten diphenylcyclopropenone (DPC). These receptors were taken from a woman aged 50 to 65 with alopecia areata. Some clones in this sample may be carry-over from other donors' samples.

Relative to its sample, this clonotype is medium-sized. CDR3 bases: TGTGCCAGCAGCCTTTGGGGGAGAAGCAATGAGCAGTTCTTC. Translating it yields CASSLWGRSNEQFF. The rearrangement uses TRBV3-1 and TRBJ2-1; D is tentatively TRBD1 or TRBD2 (5 bases each). The CDR3 has 14 amino acids. The ends were cut back, 4 bases at V and 6 bases at J, with 13 bases in the middle. CDR1 and CDR2 (germline): LGHDT, YNNKEL (reference sequence).

This clonotype was observed a few times. The chain is built from TRBV7-2 and TRBJ2-3, with 8 bases aligning to TRBD2. Germline trimming cut 1 base from V and 3 bases from J; bases unmatched to any gene: 6. CDR1 and CDR2 (germline): SGHTA, FQGNSA. The CDR3 runs 16 residues. The CDR3 DNA reads as TGTGCCAGCAGCTTAGAAAGCGGGAGCCAGACAGATACGCAGTATTTT. It specifies CASSLESGSQTDTQYF.

This clonotype was observed many times. V and J are TRBV21-1 and TRBJ1-4; the tabulated D call, TRBD1, remains unverified against the DNA. TRBV21-1 is annotated as a pseudogene. The CDR3 length is 20 residues. The CDR3 DNA sequence: TGTGCCAGCAGCAACGAAAAGAAGGGTGCCGGGACAGGGGTTATCGAAAAACTGTTTTTT. Residues: CASSNEKKGAGTGVIEKLFF.

This clonotype occurred once. This may be a read error, as it is one base from a much larger clone. The chain carries TRBV29-1 and TRBJ2-1; TRBD2 agrees at 7 bases. V was clipped by 8 bases and J by 8 bases; unmatched bases: 15. There are 14 residues in the CDR3. CDR1 and CDR2 from the germline V gene are SQVTM and ANQGSEA. Written as DNA, the CDR3 is TGCAGCTCCCGCCTCTCGACTAGCTCCCATGAGCAGTTCTTC. Translating it yields CSSRLSTSSHEQFF.

This clonotype has only a few counts. V usage is TRBV6-6 and J usage is TRBJ1-2; possibly TRBD1 for D (5 bases). The germline gives CDR1 MNHNY, CDR2 SVGAGI (reference sequence). This CDR3 is built from 14 residues. Trimming removed 3 bases from V and 5 bases from J, with 13 bases in between. This chain's CDR3 is CASSYSGTKYGYTF. The CDR3 DNA reads TGTGCCAGCAGTTATTCCGGGACGAAGTATGGCTACACCTTC.

This clonotype was recorded a few times. The CDR3 protein is CASSYWGNEQFF. The CDR3, as DNA: TGTGCCAGCAGTTATTGGGGAAATGAGCAGTTCTTC. The rearrangement joins TRBV6-2 or TRBV6-3 to TRBJ2-1; D is unclear. V was cut by 3 bases and J by 7 bases, with 7 bases left in between. CDR3 size: 12 residues. CDR1 is MNHEY, CDR2 SVGEGT, per germline.

J is TRBJ2-2 and V is TRBV7-8; 7 nucleotides line up with TRBD1. The CDR3 consists of 16 residues. Trimming at V came to 3 bases and at J to 8 bases, leaving 12 bases not matched to a gene. The germline V gene encodes CDR1 SGHVS and CDR2 FQNEAQ. DNA of the CDR3: TGTGCCAGCAGCTTCACAGGGGCCTTATTAATAGGGGAGCTGTTTTTT. Protein sequence: CASSFTGALLIGELFF.

In this sample, this clonotype turned up a few times. V usage is TRBV10-3 and J usage is TRBJ2-2, with 8 bases aligning to TRBD2. The CDR3 length is 15 residues. V lost 7 bases to trimming and J lost 4 bases; unmatched junction nucleotides: 8. Germline V gene data show CDR1 as ENHRY and CDR2 as SYGVKD. The CDR3 protein is CAITGTSYSTGELFF. Written as DNA, the CDR3 is TGTGCCATCACCGGGACTAGTTATTCCACCGGGGAGCTGTTTTTT.

V gene TRBV5-1 combines with J gene TRBJ2-1; D ambiguous. The germline CDR1 and CDR2 sequences are SGHRS and YFSETQ. V dropped 2 bases and J dropped 2 bases, with 11 bases sitting between them. The CDR3 contains 15 residues. CDR3 sequence: CASSFTGFTYNEQFF. The CDR3 coding sequence is TGCGCCAGCAGCTTCACCGGGTTCACCTACAATGAGCAGTTCTTC. The full variable domain, in which reference TRBV5-1 and TRBJ2-1 provide the parts outside the CDR3, is KAGVTQTPRYLIKTRGQQVTLSCSPISGHRSVSWYQQTPGQGLQFLFEYFSETQRNKGNFPGRFSGRQFSNSRSEMNVSTLELGDSALYLCASSFTGFTYNEQFFGPGTRLTVL.

This chain connects TRBV7-2 to TRBJ2-7, with 10 nucleotides matching TRBD2. With V trimmed by 5 bases and J by 5 bases, 12 bases remained unmatched. This CDR3 spans 16 amino acids. The germline CDR1 and CDR2 sequences are SGHTA and FQGNSA. CDR3 region: CASSGRAGGAGNEQYF. In DNA form, the CDR3 reads TGTGCCAGCAGCGGGAGAGCGGGAGGGGCCGGGAACGAGCAGTACTTC.

This clonotype has a handful of counts. The chain recombines TRBV4-2 with TRBJ1-3; a weak D match, TRBD1 (6 bases). This CDR3 has 15 amino acids. Trimming left V 3 bases short and J 3 bases short, with 12 bases between. Germline CDR1 LGHNA, CDR2 YNFKEQ. CDR3 bases: TGTGCCAGCAGCCACCCCGGGACATATGGAAACACCATATATTTT. Protein sequence: CASSHPGTYGNTIYF.

This clonotype was observed a handful of times. The chain links TRBV6-5 to TRBJ2-1; 8 bases are shared with TRBD2. Germline assignment: CDR1 MNHEY and CDR2 SVGAGI. The trim removed 5 bases at V and 4 bases at J, leaving 4 bases unmatched. There are 14 residues in the CDR3. CDR3 nucleotides: TGTGCCAGCAGTAATTTAGCGGGGTACAATGAGCAGTTCTTC. Its translation: CASSNLAGYNEQFF.

This clonotype was counted only a few times. This chain uses TRBV7-2 with TRBJ2-3; D uncertain. The germline V gene has CDR1 SGHTA and CDR2 FQGNSA. The CDR3 loop spans 14 amino acids. Trimming pared 2 bases from V and 5 bases from J, leaving 11 bases between. The CDR3 DNA sequence: TGTGCCAGCAGCTTATCGCTAGTGGAAGATACGCAGTATTTT. The encoded protein is CASSLSLVEDTQYF.

V is TRBV6-6 and J is TRBJ2-5, with D hard to call. V lost 0 bases to trimming and J lost 6 bases, with 2 bases between them. The length of the CDR3 is 11 residues. Germline CDR1 reads MNHNY; CDR2 reads SVGAGI (reference sequence). In DNA form, the CDR3 reads TGTGCCAGCAGTTACTCACAGACCCAGTACTTC. It encodes CASSYSQTQYF.

Ten or more counts support this clonotype. The chain recombines TRBV11-2 with TRBJ2-7; 7 bases agree with TRBD1. CDR1 is SGHAT, CDR2 FQNNGV, per germline. The CDR3 is made up of 19 amino acids. Trimming took 5 bases from V and 3 from J; bases not matched to a gene: 22. CDR3 residues: CASSRGFELELPGGYEQYF. CDR3 nucleotide sequence: TGTGCCAGCAGCCGAGGGTTTGAGTTGGAGCTACCAGGGGGCTACGAGCAGTACTTC. Full variable domain (remainder filled in from reference TRBV11-2 and TRBJ2-7): EAGVAQSPRYKIIEKRQSVAFWCNPISGHATLYWYQQILGQGPKLLIQFQNNGVVDDSQLPKDRFSAERLKGVDSTLKIQPAKLEDSAVYLCASSRGFELELPGGYEQYFGPGTRLTVT.

This clonotype was seen a few times. V gene TRBV12-3 or TRBV12-4 combines with J gene TRBJ1-1; unclear D gene. The CDR3 extends over 14 amino acids. The ends were cut back, 8 bases at V and 0 bases at J, with 13 bases in the middle. The CDR3 spells CASSTEIMNTEAFF. CDR3 nucleotide sequence: TGTGCCAGCTCCACTGAGATTATGAACACTGAAGCTTTCTTT.

This clonotype turned up a few times. J is TRBJ2-7 and V is TRBV7-6, with 9 bases aligning to TRBD2. V gave up 11 bases and J gave up 3 bases; unmatched junction bases: 8. The CDR3 runs to 13 residues. Germline-derived CDR1 and CDR2 are SGHVS and FNYEAQ. The CDR3 loop is CASAVAGDYEQYF. The CDR3 region has the DNA TGTGCCTCAGCGGTAGCGGGGGACTACGAGCAGTACTTC.

This clonotype has more than one count but fewer than ten. The chain carries TRBV18 and TRBJ1-5, with D perhaps TRBD1 (5 bases). Trimming removed 3 bases at V and 4 bases at J, with 16 bases between. The CDR3 totals 16 residues. In germline, CDR1 is KGHSH, CDR2 LQKENI. As DNA, the CDR3 is TGTGCCAGCTCACCCTCCCCTACCCAGGGAAATCAGCCCCAGCATTTT. Protein product: CASSPSPTQGNQPQHF.

This clonotype has ten or more counts. V and J are TRBV10-3 and TRBJ2-7, with D hard to call. The germline CDR1 and CDR2 sequences are ENHRY and SYGVKD. Trimming pared 6 bases from V and 3 bases from J, leaving 6 bases between. The CDR3 runs to 11 residues. CDR3 amino acids: CAISAGYEQYF. The CDR3 region has the DNA TGTGCCATCAGCGCAGGCTACGAGCAGTACTTC.

In its sample, this clonotype was seen a few times. CDR3 sequence: CSARRAGGPTDTQYF. The DNA for the CDR3 is TGCAGTGCCAGACGAGCGGGAGGGCCGACAGATACGCAGTATTTT. The genes are TRBV20-1 and TRBJ2-3, with 10 bases that match TRBD2. V shed 6 bases and J 3 bases; nucleotides not matched to a gene: 9. Germline values: CDR1 DFQATT, CDR2 SNEGSKA (reference sequence). This CDR3 spans 15 amino acids.

V usage is TRBV28 and J usage is TRBJ2-1; D assignment may be TRBD1 or TRBD2 (5 bases each). The CDR3 covers 15 residues. Looked up from germline, CDR1 is MDHEN and CDR2 is SYDVKM. Between the trimmed V and J ends, which lost 5 bases and 6 bases, there was a span of 17 bases. The CDR3 DNA follows: TGTGCCAGCAGTGGCCGGGACGGTTTGTTCAATGAGCAGTTCTTC. Its protein is CASSGRDGLFNEQFF.